This T cell receptor beta chain is drawn from a study of cytomegalovirus exposure and HLA in healthy donors (dated by TCRdb to about 2017). For context, the study as a whole: In an earlier analysis of fewer than 750 of the donors, 276 Gb of sequence data and some 120 million unique TCR beta sequences from about 190 million T cells were reported. An early release that covered 640 HLA-typed donors contained 300 to 350 gigabases of sequencing data and around 85 million unique TCR sequences. The study profiled the T cell repertoires of under 850 subjects by immunosequencing and related them to cytomegalovirus serostatus. Genome-wide SNP genotypes for about 60% of the 666 donors were used in a later genetic analysis, which treated that subset as a discovery cohort. To predict cytomegalovirus infection status, the study combined high-throughput TCR immunosequencing, statistical association of individual TCRs with disease status, and machine learning. On average, approximately 250,000 unique TCR beta nucleotide sequences were sequenced per donor among several hundred genotyped donors of the cohort, with roughly a sixth of those sequences being non-productive. The genetic ancestry cluster associated with self-reported Caucasian donors included around 76% of the roughly 380 genotyped donors. Along with the approximately 650-subject first cohort, a separate validation cohort of 120 different subjects was used. All discovery cohort repertoires had been generated using a single sequencing platform. Alongside the repertoire data, information on donor age, sex, ethnicity and CMV serostatus was compiled. In the later analysis, no new phenotypic data were used to find candidate immune exposures; instead, reliance was placed on TCR beta sequences and their occurrence across donors. About 5 DR-DQ haplotypes were handled as single units for association and clustering, since linkage in the cohort was strong. Typing coverage varied by locus: about 620-630 donors for A, B, C, DRB1 and DQB1; roughly 520 for DQA1; around 610 for DPA1; approximately 470 for DPB1. In an earlier analysis of 500 to 650 of the donors, high-throughput TCR beta sequencing was used to judge whether each TCR beta V gene segment behaved as functional or pseudogenic. The study aimed to test whether cataloging public T cell receptors could reveal signatures of past pathogen exposure. In a later analysis, previously published TCR beta repertoires from 550 to 700 donors were re-analyzed and high-resolution HLA genotyping was added so that TCR occurrence patterns could be studied. HLA typing covered class I and class II loci at four-digit resolution. Points the paper makes about the study in general: In an earlier analysis of a few hundred of the donors, most TCR beta V segments were observed in productive rearrangements about 90% or about 30% of the time, broadly matching IMGT annotations. In a later analysis, several top co-occurrence clusters were reported to appear linked to parvovirus B19, influenza, CMV and Epstein-Barr virus. The classifier was reported to diagnose cytomegalovirus status with high specificity and sensitivity in both the original and validation cohorts. The 87-base-pair reads could not distinguish some IMGT-functional V segments, including TRBV6-2 and TRBV6-3, so those segments were excluded. A later analysis found that most CMV-associated TCR beta chains appeared HLA-restricted, with HLA associations seemingly driven largely by CMV exposure. The sequencing pipeline was judged likely to have produced a cluster of highly shared sequence variants as a technical artifact. Strong co-occurrence of HLA alleles, especially DR and DQ, made assigning TCR associations to individual alleles difficult. A later genetic analysis associated a missense DCLRE1C variant with V-gene and J-gene trimming of TCR beta chains, and an independent cohort replicated the association. HLA typing was unavailable for some donors at each locus, so association tests used only the typed subset. A further reported finding was that TCR beta sequences accurately predicted the HLA-A and HLA-B alleles for most subjects in the first cohort. Correlated functional status among segregating V segments might be attributable to linkage disequilibrium, but an unknown experimental factor could not be ruled out. For the cohort, immune exposure information was limited to CMV serostatus. In a later analysis, HLA-associated TCR beta chains showed more clonal expansion and lower generation probabilities than non-associated chains that were equally common. Most TCR sequences were seen in very few donors, while some public TCRs were found in many individuals. Specific HLA alleles were associated with 16,951 TCR beta sequences at a false discovery rate of 0.05 in a later analysis. In vitro tests confirmed that a few of the cytomegalovirus-associated TCR beta chains recognize cytomegalovirus antigens. The presence/absence analyses assumed that sequencing depth was roughly uniform across donors, and that assumption may not be true. In a later analysis, the rate of TCR association differed among HLA loci, with DRB1 alleles having the most associated TCRs and HLA-C alleles having the fewest. It was suggested by the authors that the approach could potentially be generalized to other disease states and immunological phenotypes. A later genetic analysis reported fewer N-insertions in productive TCRs among donors in an Asian-associated ancestry cluster than the roughly 690-donor mean. The earlier analysis of nearly 600 of the donors excluded 15 to 20 rarely observed V segments, including chromosome 9 orphons, because counts were too low. The study listed 150 to 200 TCR beta chains as associated with cytomegalovirus. Only TCR beta chains were sequenced in this cohort, and the absence of alpha or paired-chain data limited detectable features.

The library came from the immunoSEQ multiplex PCR assay. For the multiplex PCR, a mixture combining 60 forward primers for TCR Vbeta segments and 13 reverse primers for TCR Jbeta segments was used. Amplification of the CDR3 region of rearranged TCR beta genes was performed with a multiplex PCR assay on genomic DNA. The Illumina HiSeq System was used to sequence the amplified TCR beta libraries as 87-base-pair reads. As for how the authors treated the data: A later analysis tallied about 77 million unique TCR beta chains across the approximately 670 repertoires, and about 10 million of those chains were shared by two or more donors. Raw reads were error-corrected and collapsed into unique sequences by a nearest-neighbor algorithm in which closely related sequences were merged to remove PCR and sequencing errors. CDR3 sequences were aligned to IMGT reference sequences to assign V, D and J gene segments. For a sequence to be retained, a match of at least six nucleotides was required to both a V gene segment and a J gene segment. Rearrangements were called productive when the CDR3 lacked stop codons and stayed in frame with V and J; all others were non-productive. CDR3 was defined according to IMGT convention as the region running from the second conserved V-encoded cysteine to the conserved J-encoded phenylalanine. In an earlier analysis of around 640 of the donors, sequences lacking an unambiguous match to a single V gene segment were excluded. An earlier analysis of 587 of the donors called V segments functional above 56.7% productive rearrangements and segregating when the between-donor standard deviation exceeded 5%. To diagnose cytomegalovirus status from the catalog of TCR beta chain sequences, a statistical classification framework was built. V and J gene assignment, in a later analysis, came from comparing TCR nucleotide sequences with IMGT/GENE-DB human TR gene sequences. The TCRdist pipeline was used in a later analysis to assign CDR3 sequences and most-parsimonious VDJ recombination scenarios. In a later analysis, every TCR beta chain was defined by the combination of its CDR3 amino acid sequence and its V-gene family, and reads without a unique V-gene family were dropped. As a way to deal with suspected cross-contamination and a sequencing artifact, a later analysis dropped 450 to 700 nucleotide sequences that were highly shared and had low generation probability. A later analysis calculated a clonal expansion index for each public chain from normalized within-repertoire ranks of inferred template counts. A later analysis computed generation probabilities with a VDJ recombination model fitted to out-of-frame rearrangements, and checked the results against IGoR. Hypergeometric tests were used in a later analysis to score TCR-TCR, TCR-HLA and TCR-CMV co-occurrence, with a repertoire-size bias correction applied to the TCR pairs. A later analysis estimated false discovery rates by permuting HLA or CMV assignments 20 times. A later analysis grouped co-occurring TCRs with DBSCAN, adding TCRdist sequence similarity when clustering within HLA-allele-positive subsets. Repertoires with fewer than 30,000 or more than 120,000 public chains, plus five repertoires with anomalous nucleotide sharing, were excluded from co-occurrence clustering. The table was pulled from immuneACCESS by TCRdb, which kept in-frame rearrangements only. Such tables lose some clones; where checked, under half of the loss comes from unresolved V genes, and the rest has no known cause. V and J calls and clone size are those listed in that table; D and trimming were worked out from the DNA. The sample's own table lists over 100,000 clones. 1.5% to 2% of the sample belongs to the ten largest clones.

According to the germline V gene, CDR1 reads MGHDK and CDR2 reads SYGVNS. The CDR3 holds 13 amino acids from the cysteine to the phenylalanine. Only CDR3 DNA remains: 39 bases, in frame from the first base. Trimming removed 4 bases from V and 7 bases from J; the gene matches leave 4 bases unexplained. Remarks on this clone: Its target antigen remains unknown.

The cohort comprised 550 to 700 healthy bone marrow donors. All cohort members were sampled while nominally healthy, although unrecorded immune exposures were likely present. The donor was CMV seronegative and was included in the group of several hundred seronegative cohort members. Every donor gave a peripheral blood sample, and the peripheral blood mononuclear cells from that sample were used for TCR beta sequencing. Genomic DNA extraction from the blood cell samples was performed with the Qiagen DNeasy Blood Extraction Kit. The sequence came from a man younger than 35 in good health and CMV-seronegative. The V and J genes are TRBV25-1 and TRBJ1-2; TRBD1 lines up with 9 middle nucleotides. Specimen: PBMCs. In nucleotide form, the sequence is TGTGCCAGCAGTGTGGGGACAGGGACTGGCTACACCTTC. This codes for CASSVGTGTGYTF.